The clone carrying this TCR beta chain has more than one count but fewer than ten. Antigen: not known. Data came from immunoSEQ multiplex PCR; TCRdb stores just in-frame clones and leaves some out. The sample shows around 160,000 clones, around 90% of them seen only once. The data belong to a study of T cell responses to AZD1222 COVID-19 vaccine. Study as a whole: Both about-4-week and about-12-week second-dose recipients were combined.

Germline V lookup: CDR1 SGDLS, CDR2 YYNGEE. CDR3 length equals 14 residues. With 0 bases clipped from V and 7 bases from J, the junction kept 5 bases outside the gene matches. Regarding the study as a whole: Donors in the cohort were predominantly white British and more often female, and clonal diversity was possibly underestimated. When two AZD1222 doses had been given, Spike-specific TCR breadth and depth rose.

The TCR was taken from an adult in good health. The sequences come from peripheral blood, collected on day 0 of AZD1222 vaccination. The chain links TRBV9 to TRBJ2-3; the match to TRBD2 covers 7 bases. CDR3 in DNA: TGTGCCAGCAGCGTAGCGGGGGGACGATATACGCAGTATTTT. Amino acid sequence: CASSVAGGRYTQYF.